The 11 T cell receptor beta chains given below trace back to one sample, sequenced in a study of blood T cell repertoires in COVID-19. Only in-frame clones appear in the TCRdb table, and some are missing; sequencing was by immunoSEQ multiplex PCR. The repertoire has fewer than 70,000 clones, more than 70% of them found once; the top ten carry about 10%. Sequencing was carried out using peripheral blood. These receptors all stem from a man between 45 and 60 years old with active COVID-19.

This clone has only a few counts. This chain links TRBV27 with TRBJ1-4; D might be TRBD1 (5 bases). The CDR3 contains 15 residues. Germline CDR1 is MNHEY and CDR2 is SMNVEV (reference sequence). The V and J ends lost 4 bases and 7 bases respectively, with 16 bases between them. The CDR3 is CASSSRGRAVEKLFF. In nucleotides, the CDR3 is TGTGCCAGCAGTTCCCGGGGGAGGGCGGTTGAAAAACTGTTTTTT.

This chain links TRBV29-1 with TRBJ2-1, with D uncertain. This CDR3 contains 12 residues. Per germline, CDR1 SQVTM and CDR2 ANQGSEA. V was shortened by 4 bases and J by 7 bases, with 11 bases between the two germline ends. Written as DNA, the CDR3 is TGCAGCGTTGTCAACTTCCCTAATGAGCAGTTCTTC. Its protein is CSVVNFPNEQFF.

The CDR3 region has the DNA TGTGCCAGCAGTGAAGGCGGGGGGGGCGGCGGGGAGCTGTTTTTT. Amino acids: CASSEGGGGGGELFF. The gene calls are TRBV2 and TRBJ2-2, with TRBD2 matching 9 bases. The CDR3 contains 15 residues. The germline CDR1 and CDR2 sequences are SNHLY and FYNNEI. The V and J ends lost 1 base and 7 bases, in that order; junction bases with no gene match: 4.

This clone was picked up a small number of times. The chain joins TRBV19 to TRBJ1-1; tentatively, D is TRBD1 (5 bases). Trimming pared 4 bases from V and 3 bases from J, leaving 9 bases between. The CDR3 consists of 13 residues. Germline-derived CDR1 and CDR2 are LNHDA and SQIVND (reference sequence). CDR3 region: CASSRQFDTEAFF. The DNA for the CDR3 is TGTGCCAGTAGTAGACAGTTCGACACTGAAGCTTTCTTT.

The genes are TRBV5-1 and TRBJ2-7; TRBD1 matches 8 bases. Germline V CDR1 and CDR2: SGHRS, YFSETQ. V was clipped by 7 bases and J by 3 bases; unmatched bases: 9. The CDR3 consists of 14 residues. The DNA of the CDR3 is TGCGCCAGCGCCAGGGACAGGTCTTACTACGAGCAGTACTTC. It is translated as CASARDRSYYEQYF.

The CDR3 loop reads CASSLRGREDTQYF. The CDR3 DNA sequence: TGTGCCAGCAGCTTAAGGGGTAGAGAAGATACGCAGTATTTT. V and J are TRBV7-2 and TRBJ2-3, with a weak D call TRBD1 (5 bases). The CDR3 is 14 amino acids. Germline CDR1 is SGHTA and CDR2 is FQGNSA. V was clipped by 2 bases and J by 5 bases, with 11 bases between them.

The rearrangement links TRBV20-1 to TRBJ2-3, with D possibly being TRBD1 (6 bases). Germline CDR1 and CDR2: DFQATT and SNEGSKA (reference sequence). The CDR3 is made up of 13 amino acids. With 3 bases removed from V and 0 bases from J, the gap between germline ends came to 7 bases. The CDR3 DNA reads as TGCAGTGCTAGTGGGACAAGCACAGATACGCAGTATTTT. This sequence encodes CSASGTSTDTQYF.

This chain's CDR3 is CASRGLVPDTQYF. In DNA form, the CDR3 reads TGTGCCAGCAGGGGACTAGTTCCAGATACGCAGTATTTT. This chain connects TRBV6-5 to TRBJ2-3, with 8 bases lining up with TRBD2. V was clipped by 6 bases and J by 4 bases; unmatched bases: 3. Germline V gives CDR1 MNHEY, CDR2 SVGAGI. The CDR3 is 13 residues long.

The V gene is TRBV6-4, the J gene TRBJ2-2; D call uncertain. The CDR3 has 15 amino acids. Trimming left V 1 base short and J 1 base short, with 7 bases between. CDR1 is MRHNA, CDR2 SNTAGT, per germline. The DNA of the CDR3 is TGTGCCAGCAGTGACTTGACTGAGAACACCGGGGAGCTGTTTTTT. It is translated as CASSDLTENTGELFF.

The chain carries TRBV6-2 or TRBV6-3 and TRBJ1-2; the match to TRBD1 covers 7 bases. This CDR3 spans 15 amino acids. CDR1 and CDR2 (germline): MNHEY, SVGEGT. J lost 8 bases, V lost 2 bases, and 11 bases had no gene match. In DNA form, the CDR3 reads TGTGCCAGCAGTTACAAAGGGGACAGCCTGCGAGGCTACACCTTC. Translation: CASSYKGDSLRGYTF.

The gene calls are TRBV6-5 and TRBJ2-5, with 8 bases lining up with TRBD1. The CDR3 loop spans 13 amino acids. Trimming at V came to 6 bases and at J to 7 bases, leaving 7 bases not matched to a gene. Germline CDR1 MNHEY, CDR2 SVGAGI. This CDR3 reads CASSLTGGGTQYF. The CDR3 nucleotides are TGTGCCAGCAGCCTAACAGGGGGTGGGACCCAGTACTTC.